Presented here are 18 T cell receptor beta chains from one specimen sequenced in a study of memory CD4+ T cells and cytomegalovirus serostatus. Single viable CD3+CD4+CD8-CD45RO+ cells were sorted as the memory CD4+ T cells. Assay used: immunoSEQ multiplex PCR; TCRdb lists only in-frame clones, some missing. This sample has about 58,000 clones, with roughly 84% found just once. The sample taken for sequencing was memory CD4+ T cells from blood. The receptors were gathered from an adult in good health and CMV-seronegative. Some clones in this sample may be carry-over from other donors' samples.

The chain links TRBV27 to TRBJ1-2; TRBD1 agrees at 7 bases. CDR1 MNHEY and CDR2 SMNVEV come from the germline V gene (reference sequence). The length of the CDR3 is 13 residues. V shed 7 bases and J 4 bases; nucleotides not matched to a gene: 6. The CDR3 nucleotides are TGTGCCAGCAAAAAACAGGGGCGCTATGGCTACACCTTC. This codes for CASKKQGRYGYTF.

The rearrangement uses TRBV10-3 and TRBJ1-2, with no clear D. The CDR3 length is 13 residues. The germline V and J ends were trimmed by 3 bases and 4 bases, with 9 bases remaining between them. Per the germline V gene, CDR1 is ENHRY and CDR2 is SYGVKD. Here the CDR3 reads CAISERVVYGYTF. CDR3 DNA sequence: TGTGCCATCAGTGAACGTGTAGTCTATGGCTACACCTTC.

The DNA for the CDR3 is TGTGCCAGCAGCTTACAGCTGAACACTGAAGCTTTCTTT. Protein: CASSLQLNTEAFF. This chain connects TRBV7-2 to TRBJ1-1, with D unclear. V lost 2 bases and J lost 0, with 4 bases in between. Germline V lookup: CDR1 SGHTA, CDR2 FQGNSA. The CDR3 length is 13 residues.

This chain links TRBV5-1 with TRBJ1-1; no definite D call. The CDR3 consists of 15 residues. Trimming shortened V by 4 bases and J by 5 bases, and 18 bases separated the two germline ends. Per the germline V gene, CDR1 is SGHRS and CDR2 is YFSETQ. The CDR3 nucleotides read TGCGCCAGCAGCGAGGTACGGGGAAGAGGGACTGAAGCTTTCTTT. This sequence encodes CASSEVRGRGTEAFF.

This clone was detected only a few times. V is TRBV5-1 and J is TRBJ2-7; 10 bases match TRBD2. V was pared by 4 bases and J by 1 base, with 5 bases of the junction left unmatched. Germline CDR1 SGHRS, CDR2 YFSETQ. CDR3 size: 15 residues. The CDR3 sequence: CASSPGLAESYEQYF. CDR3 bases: TGCGCCAGCAGCCCCGGACTAGCGGAATCCTACGAGCAGTACTTC.

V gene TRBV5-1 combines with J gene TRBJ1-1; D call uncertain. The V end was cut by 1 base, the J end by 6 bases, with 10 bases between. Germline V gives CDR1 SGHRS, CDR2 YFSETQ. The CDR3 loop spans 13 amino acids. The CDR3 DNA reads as TGCGCCAGCAGCTTGCTCGACTTGGCTGAAGCTTTCTTT. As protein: CASSLLDLAEAFF.

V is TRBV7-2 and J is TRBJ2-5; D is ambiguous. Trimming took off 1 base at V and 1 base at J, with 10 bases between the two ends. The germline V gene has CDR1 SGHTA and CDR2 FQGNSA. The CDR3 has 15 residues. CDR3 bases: TGTGCCAGCAGCTTAGTGGAGCAGTCCCAAGAGACCCAGTACTTC. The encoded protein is CASSLVEQSQETQYF.

The CDR3, as DNA: TGTGCCAGCACCCGGGGGGCTAGCGGGAAGGGGAGTGAGCAGTTCTTC. It is translated as CASTRGASGKGSEQFF. V is TRBV7-2 and J is TRBJ2-1, with 9 bases matching TRBD2. The germline gives CDR1 SGHTA, CDR2 FQGNSA. V lost 7 bases, J lost 9 bases, and 16 bases stayed unmatched. The CDR3 contains 16 residues.

The DNA for the CDR3 is TGTGCCTGGACCCCTGGGACTAGGGACAATGAGCAGTTCTTC. Protein sequence: CAWTPGTRDNEQFF. The chain uses TRBV30 and TRBJ2-1; 8 nucleotides match TRBD2. The CDR3 runs 14 residues. V lost 4 bases to trimming and J lost 5 bases; unmatched junction nucleotides: 7. CDR1 GTSNPN and CDR2 SVGIG come from the germline V gene (reference sequence).

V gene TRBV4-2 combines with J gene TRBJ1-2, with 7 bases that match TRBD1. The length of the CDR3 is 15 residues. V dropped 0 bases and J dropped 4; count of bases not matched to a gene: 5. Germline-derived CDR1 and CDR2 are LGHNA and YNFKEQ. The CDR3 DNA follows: TGTGCCAGCAGCCAAGATCAACAGGGGAGCTATGGCTACACCTTC. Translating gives CASSQDQQGSYGYTF.

The CDR3 is CASSSRGPLYSPLHF. The CDR3, as DNA: TGTGCCAGCAGCTCCCGGGGGCCCCTTTATTCACCCCTCCACTTT. The rearrangement joins TRBV5-4 to TRBJ1-6; weak D call: TRBD1 (6 bases). Germline V gives CDR1 SGHNT, CDR2 YYREEE (reference sequence). V lost 3 bases to trimming and J lost 8 bases, with 15 bases between them. This CDR3 comprises 15 residues.

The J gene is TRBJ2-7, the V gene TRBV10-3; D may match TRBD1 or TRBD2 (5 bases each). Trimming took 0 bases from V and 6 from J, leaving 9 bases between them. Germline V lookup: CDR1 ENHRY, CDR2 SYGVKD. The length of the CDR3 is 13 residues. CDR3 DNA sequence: TGTGCCATCAGTGAGTCGGGGGTTGGCGAGCAGTACTTC. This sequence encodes CAISESGVGEQYF.

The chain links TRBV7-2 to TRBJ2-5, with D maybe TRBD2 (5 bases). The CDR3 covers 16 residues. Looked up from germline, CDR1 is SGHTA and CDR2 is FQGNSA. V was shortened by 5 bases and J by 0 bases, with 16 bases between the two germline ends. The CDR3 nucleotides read TGTGCCAGCAGCGTCGGGAAGCCCTGGGACCAAGAGACCCAGTACTTC. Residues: CASSVGKPWDQETQYF. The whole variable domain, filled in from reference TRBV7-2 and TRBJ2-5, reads GAGVSQSPSNKVTEKGKDVELRCDPISGHTALYWYRQSLGQGLEFLIYFQGNSAPDKSGLPSDRFSAERTGGSVSTLTIQRTQQEDSAVYLCASSVGKPWDQETQYFGPGTRLLVL.

This CDR3 is CAWSTPRSSGTWQFF. The CDR3 coding sequence is TGTGCCTGGAGTACTCCCAGATCTAGCGGGACATGGCAGTTCTTC. The J gene is TRBJ2-1, the V gene TRBV30; 9 nucleotides line up with TRBD2. This CDR3 is built from 15 residues. The V segment lost 2 bases and the J segment 12 bases; nucleotides outside the gene matches: 14. Per germline, CDR1 GTSNPN and CDR2 SVGIG (reference sequence).

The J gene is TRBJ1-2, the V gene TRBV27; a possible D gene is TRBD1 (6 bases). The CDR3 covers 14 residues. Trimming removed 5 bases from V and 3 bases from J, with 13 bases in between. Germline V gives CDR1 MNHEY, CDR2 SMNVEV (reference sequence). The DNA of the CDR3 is TGTGCCAGCAGTCCGAACAGGGACTACTATGGCTACACCTTC. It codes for CASSPNRDYYGYTF.

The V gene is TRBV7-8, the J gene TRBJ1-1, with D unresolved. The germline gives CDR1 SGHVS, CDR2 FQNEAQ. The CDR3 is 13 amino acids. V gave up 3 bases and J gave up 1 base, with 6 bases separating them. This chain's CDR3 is CASSLSGNTEAFF. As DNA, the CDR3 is TGTGCCAGCAGCTTGAGTGGGAACACTGAAGCTTTCTTT.

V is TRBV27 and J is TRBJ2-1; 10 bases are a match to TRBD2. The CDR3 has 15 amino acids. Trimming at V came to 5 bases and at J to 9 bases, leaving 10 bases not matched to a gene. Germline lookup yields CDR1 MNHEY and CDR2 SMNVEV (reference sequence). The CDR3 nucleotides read TGTGCCAGCAGTATCACCGGGACTAGCGACACTGAGCAGTTCTTC. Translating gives CASSITGTSDTEQFF.

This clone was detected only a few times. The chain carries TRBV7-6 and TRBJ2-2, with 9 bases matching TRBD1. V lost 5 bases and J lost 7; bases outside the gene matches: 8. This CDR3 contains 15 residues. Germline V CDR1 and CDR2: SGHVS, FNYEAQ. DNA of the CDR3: TGTGCCAGCAGCGTCCGGGACAGGGATGTCGGGGAGCTGTTTTTT. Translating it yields CASSVRDRDVGELFF.